The rows below give T cell receptor beta chains drawn from one sample of a study of neurological immune-mediated disorders. Via MiXCR, TCRdb re-called the 5' RACE reads, giving one row per CDR3 protein. The table shows about 58,000 distinct CDR3 sequences, with more than 3% occurring only once. Sequenced input: PBMCs. The source is a woman in her sixties with multiple sclerosis. The CDR3 runs from the conserved cysteine through the conserved F or W. The D gene is left open where the match is weak. Only part of the rows carry a size: once, few, many, or a class if the clone is expanded.

J: TRBJ2-2; V: TRBV20-1; D: .; size: many; CDR3: CSATLVNTGELFF; DNA: TGCAGTGCTACTTTGGTTAACACCGGGGAGCTGTTTTTT
J: TRBJ2-7; V: TRBV20-1; D: .; size: many; CDR3: CSARTGSYEQYF; DNA: TGCAGTGCTAGAACCGGATCCTACGAGCAGTACTTC
J: TRBJ2-2; V: TRBV5-1; D: TRBD1; size: many; CDR3: CASRTTGTPDTGELFF; DNA: TGCGCCAGCCGTACGACAGGGACACCAGATACCGGGGAGCTGTTTTTT
J: TRBJ2-1; V: TRBV12-3/TRBV12-4; D: TRBD1; size: many; CDR3: CASSFQGESYNEQFF; DNA: TGTGCCAGCAGTTTTCAGGGGGAGTCCTACAATGAGCAGTTCTTC
J: TRBJ2-3; V: TRBV5-1; D: .; size: many; CDR3: CASSLGLGHSTDTQYF; DNA: TGCGCCAGCAGCTTGGGGTTAGGACACAGCACAGATACGCAGTATTTT
J: TRBJ1-6; V: TRBV20-1; D: .; size: many; CDR3: CSATFSGLYSPLHF; DNA: TGCAGTGCTACGTTCAGCGGGTTGTATTCACCCCTCCACTTT
J: TRBJ1-5; V: TRBV9; D: .; size: many; CDR3: CASSVDGGSGEPQHF; DNA: TGTGCCAGCAGCGTAGATGGGGGCTCCGGCGAGCCCCAGCATTTT
J: TRBJ2-7; V: TRBV30; D: TRBD2; size: few; CDR3: CASIHSGRIYEQYF; DNA: TGTGCCTCCATCCATAGCGGGAGAATCTACGAGCAGTACTTC
J: TRBJ1-1; V: TRBV25-1; D: TRBD1; size: many; CDR3: CASSEPGQTEAFF; DNA: TGTGCCAGCAGTGAACCGGGACAGACTGAAGCTTTCTTT
J: TRBJ2-1; V: TRBV24-1; D: .; size: many; CDR3: CATSDPGMTYNEQFF; DNA: TGTGCCACCAGTGATCCAGGGATGACCTACAATGAGCAGTTCTTC
J: TRBJ1-2; V: TRBV11-2; D: .; size: many; CDR3: CASNGGIYGYTF; DNA: TGTGCCAGCAACGGCGGGATCTATGGCTACACCTTC
J: TRBJ2-5; V: TRBV20-1; D: TRBD2; size: many; CDR3: CSAGETSMGETQYF; DNA: TGCAGTGCTGGCGAGACTAGCATGGGAGAGACCCAGTACTTC
J: TRBJ2-3; V: TRBV10-3; D: .; size: few; CDR3: CAISALAVDTQYF; DNA: TGTGCCATCAGTGCCTTGGCGGTAGATACGCAGTATTTT
J: TRBJ1-5; V: TRBV28; D: .; size: few; CDR3: CASSTPMNRVNQPQHF; DNA: TGTGCCAGCAGCACTCCGATGAACAGGGTGAATCAGCCCCAGCATTTT
J: TRBJ2-5; V: TRBV2; D: .; size: many; CDR3: CASGGVGETQYF; DNA: TGTGCCAGCGGCGGGGTCGGGGAGACCCAGTACTTC
J: TRBJ2-5; V: TRBV7-2; D: TRBD1; size: many; CDR3: CASSPGGAWETQYF; DNA: TGTGCCAGCAGCCCAGGGGGCGCCTGGGAGACCCAGTACTTC
J: TRBJ2-7; V: TRBV12-3/TRBV12-4; D: TRBD1; size: many; CDR3: CASRKQGQGYYEQYF; DNA: TGTGCCAGCAGAAAACAGGGACAGGGGTACTACGAGCAGTACTTC
J: TRBJ1-2; V: TRBV11-1; D: .; size: many; CDR3: CASTPSHRAGTMDF; DNA: TGTGCCAGCACCCCCTCCCATAGGGCAGGGACGATGGACTTC
J: TRBJ2-3; V: TRBV20-1; D: .; size: many; CDR3: CSARDPWARTDTQYF; DNA: TGCAGTGCTAGAGACCCCTGGGCGCGCACAGATACGCAGTATTTT
J: TRBJ1-3; V: TRBV6-5; D: .; size: many; CDR3: CASKTGNTIYF; DNA: TGTGCCAGCAAAACAGGAAACACCATATATTTT
J: TRBJ2-7; V: TRBV28; D: .; size: many; CDR3: CASSFRGRRYEQYF; DNA: TGTGCCAGCAGTTTCAGGGGACGGCGGTACGAGCAGTACTTC
J: TRBJ2-2; V: TRBV29-1; D: .; size: many; CDR3: CSVRGTIGELFF; DNA: TGCAGCGTGCGAGGGACAATCGGGGAGCTGTTTTTT
J: TRBJ2-1; V: TRBV3-1; D: .; size: many; CDR3: CASSQGTGPGGEQFF; DNA: TGTGCCAGCAGCCAAGGAACCGGCCCCGGGGGTGAGCAGTTCTTC
J: TRBJ2-5; V: TRBV20-1; D: .; size: many; CDR3: CSARGGEETQYF; DNA: TGCAGTGCTAGAGGCGGCGAAGAGACCCAGTACTTC
J: TRBJ1-5; V: TRBV7-6; D: .; size: .; CDR3: CASSLEAPGWSNQPQHF; DNA: TGTGCCAGCAGCTTAGAGGCCCCAGGGTGGAGCAATCAGCCCCAGCATTTT
J: TRBJ1-1; V: TRBV7-3; D: .; size: many; CDR3: CASSRYRNTEAFF; DNA: TGTGCCAGCAGCCGATACCGGAACACTGAAGCTTTCTTT
J: TRBJ2-7; V: TRBV7-9; D: .; size: many; CDR3: CASSLGVRYEQYF; DNA: TGTGCCAGCAGCTTAGGGGTGAGGTACGAGCAGTACTTC
J: TRBJ2-7; V: TRBV5-1; D: TRBD2; size: many; CDR3: CASSLSAGGGEQYF; DNA: TGCGCCAGCAGCTTATCAGCGGGAGGGGGCGAGCAGTACTTC
J: TRBJ1-1; V: TRBV27; D: TRBD1; size: many; CDR3: CDSKSQGGQAFF; DNA: TGTGACAGCAAGAGCCAGGGGGGGCAAGCTTTCTTT
J: TRBJ2-1; V: TRBV28; D: .; size: many; CDR3: CASSFWRGGEQFF; DNA: TGTGCCAGCAGTTTTTGGCGTGGCGGTGAGCAGTTCTTC
J: TRBJ1-1; V: TRBV5-1; D: .; size: many; CDR3: CASSLVAAGTEAFF; DNA: TGCGCCAGCAGCTTGGTAGCAGCTGGCACTGAAGCTTTCTTT
J: TRBJ1-1; V: TRBV27; D: .; size: many; CDR3: CASSLAHTDTEAFF; DNA: TGTGCCAGCAGTTTAGCCCACACGGACACTGAAGCTTTCTTT
J: TRBJ2-3; V: TRBV20-1; D: TRBD1; size: few; CDR3: CSARDGGTGRTDTQYF; DNA: TGCAGTGCTAGAGATGGCGGGACAGGGAGGACAGATACGCAGTATTTT
J: TRBJ2-1; V: TRBV29-1; D: TRBD1; size: many; CDR3: CSVEEGQGGHEQFF; DNA: TGCAGCGTTGAAGAGGGACAGGGTGGGCATGAGCAGTTCTTC
J: TRBJ2-7; V: TRBV6-4; D: .; size: .; CDR3: CASSDVYAFSYEQYF; DNA: TGTGCCAGCAGCGACGTATACGCTTTTTCCTACGAGCAGTACTTC
J: TRBJ2-1; V: TRBV15; D: TRBD1; size: many; CDR3: CATSIWTGSNEQFF; DNA: TGTGCCACCAGTATTTGGACAGGTTCCAATGAGCAGTTCTTC
J: TRBJ1-4; V: TRBV4-1; D: TRBD1; size: many; CDR3: CASSLGVGTGSSKLFF; DNA: TGCGCCAGCAGCCTCGGAGTTGGGACAGGAAGCTCCAAACTGTTTTTT
J: TRBJ2-5; V: TRBV4-1; D: .; size: many; CDR3: CASSQLPGEQETQYF; DNA: TGCGCCAGCAGCCAACTCCCAGGGGAACAAGAGACCCAGTACTTC
J: TRBJ2-2; V: TRBV20-1; D: .; size: many; CDR3: CSARDPSGPGELFF; DNA: TGCAGTGCTAGAGATCCCAGCGGCCCCGGGGAGCTGTTTTTT
J: TRBJ2-1; V: TRBV6-2/TRBV6-3; D: TRBD1; size: many; CDR3: CASSYPRDRLFF; DNA: TGTGCCAGCAGTTACCCCAGGGACAGGTTGTTCTTC
J: TRBJ1-5; V: TRBV15; D: .; size: many; CDR3: CATSRVGASQPQHF; DNA: TGTGCCACCAGCAGAGTGGGGGCTAGTCAGCCCCAGCATTTT
J: TRBJ2-5; V: TRBV12-3/TRBV12-4; D: .; size: many; CDR3: CASRLTAQETQYF; DNA: TGTGCCAGCAGACTTACAGCACAAGAGACCCAGTACTTC
J: TRBJ1-1; V: TRBV5-1; D: TRBD1; size: many; CDR3: CASSSQGASTEAFF; DNA: TGCGCCAGCAGCTCCCAGGGGGCGAGTACTGAAGCTTTCTTT
J: TRBJ2-3; V: TRBV2; D: .; size: many; CDR3: CASGQITDTQYF; DNA: TGTGCCAGCGGACAGATCACAGATACGCAGTATTTT
J: TRBJ2-2; V: TRBV2; D: .; size: once; CDR3: CASRGVRNTGELFF; DNA: TGTGCCAGCAGGGGCGTGAGGAACACCGGGGAGCTGTTTTTT
J: TRBJ1-1; V: TRBV3-1; D: TRBD1; size: .; CDR3: CASTQYDRGTEAFF; DNA: TGTGCCAGCACTCAATACGACAGGGGCACTGAAGCTTTCTTT
J: TRBJ1-5; V: TRBV20-1; D: .; size: many; CDR3: CSASMGGADSNQPQHF; DNA: TGCAGTGCTAGTATGGGGGGCGCGGATAGCAATCAGCCCCAGCATTTT
J: TRBJ2-1; V: TRBV29-1; D: TRBD1; size: many; CDR3: CSVEGQGDYNEQFF; DNA: TGCAGCGTTGAGGGACAGGGCGACTACAATGAGCAGTTCTTC